The 14 T cell receptor beta chains given below trace back to one sample, sequenced in a study of blood T cells in healthy people across ages. The use of a sample-barcoded 5' primer and a J-beta primer mix characterized a second PCR of roughly 7 to 11 cycles. TCRdb re-derived calls from the 5' RACE reads in MiXCR, one entry per CDR3 protein. The sample lists about 830,000 distinct CDR3 sequences, 62% occurring once. The sample comprised blood. These receptors all stem from a man aged 25-45 years in good health.

This chain connects TRBV20-1 to TRBJ2-7; unclear D gene. This CDR3 has 11 amino acids. The ends were cut back, 3 bases at V and 4 bases at J, with 7 bases in the middle. Germline V gives CDR1 DFQATT, CDR2 SNEGSKA (reference sequence). The CDR3 loop reads CSASGWYEQYF. The CDR3 region has the DNA TGCAGTGCTAGTGGTTGGTACGAGCAGTACTTC.

The genes are TRBV28 and TRBJ2-7; D is possibly TRBD2 (6 bases). The CDR3 contains 13 residues. Trimming stripped 11 bases from V and 7 bases from J, with 21 bases between. Germline loops: CDR1 MDHEN, CDR2 SYDVKM. CDR3 nucleotides: TGTGCCGTAGGGGACTCCCGGTGGGTTGAGCAGTACTTC. Encoded protein: CAVGDSRWVEQYF.

CDR3 sequence reads: CASSQEGADTDTQYF. DNA of the CDR3: TGCGCCAGCAGCCAAGAAGGCGCAGACACAGATACGCAGTATTTT. This rearrangement joins TRBV4-3 to TRBJ2-3; D is uncertain. Trimming removed 0 bases at V and 2 bases at J, with 9 bases between. Per germline, CDR1 LGHNA and CDR2 YSLEER. The CDR3 loop spans 15 amino acids.

This clonotype was observed a few times. The rearrangement uses TRBV5-1 and TRBJ2-1; maybe TRBD1 (6 bases). The germline V and J ends were trimmed by 1 base and 2 bases, with 13 bases remaining between them. CDR1 is SGHRS, CDR2 YFSETQ, per germline. The CDR3 contains 16 residues. CDR3 coding DNA: TGCGCCAGCAGCTTGTCCGGGGACATCACCTACAATGAGCAGTTCTTC. This codes for CASSLSGDITYNEQFF.

This clonotype has more than one count but fewer than ten. V usage is TRBV28 and J usage is TRBJ2-1; 12 bases match TRBD2. The length of the CDR3 is 18 residues. Germline V gives CDR1 MDHEN, CDR2 SYDVKM. V gave up 2 bases and J gave up 2 bases; unmatched junction bases: 7. This CDR3 reads CASSLVTSGGPTYNEQFF. For the CDR3, the DNA is TGTGCCAGCAGTTTAGTAACTAGCGGGGGGCCTACCTACAATGAGCAGTTCTTC. Using reference TRBV28 and TRBJ2-1 for the parts outside the CDR3, the full variable domain is DVKVTQSSRYLVKRTGEKVFLECVQDMDHENMFWYRQDPGLGLRLIYFSYDVKMKEKGDIPEGYSVSREKKERFSLILESASTNQTSMYLCASSLVTSGGPTYNEQFFGPGTRLTVL.

This sequence joins TRBV4-2 and TRBJ2-3; 9 bases fit TRBD1. The CDR3 has 16 residues. Trimming at V came to 5 bases and at J to 2 bases, leaving 8 bases not matched to a gene. CDR1 is LGHNA, CDR2 YNFKEQ, per germline. CDR3 bases: TGTGCCAGCAGCAAAACCGGGACAGGGACCACAGATACGCAGTATTTT. It is translated as CASSKTGTGTTDTQYF.

The chain combines TRBV20-1 with TRBJ2-1; 11 nucleotides match TRBD2. CDR3 size: 14 residues. Germline lookup yields CDR1 DFQATT and CDR2 SNEGSKA (reference sequence). After removal of 5 bases from V and 4 bases from J, the junction contained 4 bases not matched to a gene. The CDR3 protein is CSAGGTSGYNEQFF. The CDR3 nucleotides are TGCAGTGCTGGAGGGACTAGCGGTTACAATGAGCAGTTCTTC.

In this sample, this clonotype turned up once. The chain joins TRBV4-3 to TRBJ1-5; 8 bases line up with TRBD1. In germline, CDR1 is LGHNA, CDR2 YSLEER. V dropped 4 bases and J dropped 4; count of bases not matched to a gene: 6. The CDR3 spans 15 residues. The CDR3 protein is CASSPAGQGNQPQHF. CDR3 nucleotide sequence: TGCGCCAGCAGCCCTGCCGGACAGGGAAATCAGCCCCAGCATTTT.

V gene TRBV10-3 combines with J gene TRBJ2-6; possible D gene TRBD1, 6 bases. V was clipped by 4 bases and J by 8 bases, with 12 bases between them. In germline, CDR1 is ENHRY, CDR2 SYGVKD. The CDR3 consists of 14 residues. The CDR3 sequence: CAISAGQRPNVLTF. The CDR3 region has the DNA TGTGCCATCAGTGCGGGACAACGTCCCAACGTCCTGACTTTC.

The chain uses TRBV25-1 and TRBJ2-6; the D is unclear. From germline, CDR1 is MGHDK and CDR2 SYGVNS. Between the trimmed V and J ends, which lost 3 bases and 3 bases, there was a span of 15 bases. CDR3 size: 17 residues. The CDR3 DNA is TGTGCCAGCAGTGACCCCTCTCAACCGTTTGGGGCCAACGTCCTGACTTTC. It encodes CASSDPSQPFGANVLTF.

Written as DNA, the CDR3 is TGTGCCAGCAGCAACCTCGGACACCTTTACGAGCAGTACTTC. Translation gives CASSNLGHLYEQYF. J is TRBJ2-7 and V is TRBV7-3; D is possibly TRBD1 (5 bases). Germline CDR1 SGHTA, CDR2 FQGTGA. V lost 5 bases, J lost 4 bases, and 15 bases lay in between. CDR3 length: 14 amino acids.

The chain is built from TRBV6-1 and TRBJ2-6; no firm D call. V lost 7 bases and J 0 bases, leaving 16 bases between the germline ends. This CDR3 contains 17 residues. Germline V CDR1 and CDR2: MNHNS, SASEGT. The CDR3, as DNA: TGTGCCAGCAAGCATCGGACGGGTTACTCTGGGGCCAACGTCCTGACTTTC. Encoded protein: CASKHRTGYSGANVLTF.

The CDR3 region is CASSQDWIAGSYEQYF. CDR3 DNA: TGTGCCAGCAGCCAAGATTGGATAGCGGGGTCCTACGAGCAGTACTTC. The genes are TRBV3-1 and TRBJ2-7; 8 nucleotides agree with TRBD2. V trimming: 0 bases; J trimming: 1 base; junction bases outside the gene matches: 5. Germline V gives CDR1 LGHDT, CDR2 YNNKEL (reference sequence). The CDR3 spans 16 residues.

This chain joins TRBV27 and TRBJ2-3; 8 bases fit TRBD2. Per germline, CDR1 MNHEY and CDR2 SMNVEV (reference sequence). The CDR3 totals 16 residues. The ends lost 7 bases at V and 4 bases at J; junction bases unmatched: 13. The CDR3 loop reads CASNQKRGPVADTQYF. The CDR3 bases are TGTGCCAGCAACCAGAAGCGGGGGCCCGTCGCAGATACGCAGTATTTT.